This entry is about one TCR beta chain. Antigen: not known. A read error likely explains this, since a far larger clone differs by one base. It is likely a read error, because the conserved phenylalanine at the end of the CDR3 is missing. The entry originates in a study of regulatory T cells in long-lasting Graves disease. Overall study findings and caveats: Persistent disease preferred TRBV28, TRBJ1-2 and TRBJ2-5. For persistent Graves' patients, TCR diversity was lower than for newly diagnosed ones.

The CDR3 is 17 amino acids. V lost 5 bases and J lost 2; bases outside the gene matches: 12. Germline V gene data show CDR1 as SNHLY and CDR2 as FYNNEI. Noted time point: newly diagnosed GD, antithyroid drugs for less than 3 months. The TCR library used RNA extracted from PBMCs. Construction of the TCR beta libraries employed iRepertoire HTBI primers in conjunction with Arm-PCR of CDR3 regions. One entry per CDR3 protein results from TCRdb running MiXCR on the multiplex PCR reads. This sample yields about 450,000 distinct CDR3 sequences, of which roughly 15% are seen a single time; around 10% belongs to the top ten. This sample also appeared in a second study, on T cells in Graves' hyperthyroidism and ophthalmopathy. That source notes: Graves' hyperthyroidism qualified as stable when ophthalmopathy did not progress within 18 months. Investigators excluded patients with uncontrolled infection, other autoimmune disease, pregnancy or lactation.

The rearrangement joins TRBV2 to TRBJ2-1, with TRBD2 matching 7 bases. The TCR originated in a woman in her twenties or thirties with Graves disease. The material was peripheral blood mononuclear cells (PBMCs), obtained at new diagnosis, from a patient treated with antithyroid drugs. CDR3 coding DNA: TGTGCCAGCAGTTTAGCGCTGCGGCTAGCGGCCTACAATGAGCAGTTCCTC. Its protein is CASSLALRLAAYNEQFL.